These 14 T cell receptor beta chains were all obtained from the same sample, sequenced in a study of a mutant IDH1 vaccine in newly diagnosed glioma. Profiled with immunoSEQ multiplex PCR; TCRdb holds only in-frame clones, not every one. Of around 29,000 clones in the sample, roughly 76% were seen once. No cognate antigen is known for these TCRs. The time point is: week 35, safety follow-up. Every vaccine dose comprised 300 ug of mutant IDH1 20-mer peptide plus topical imiquimod. Sequenced here: PBMCs, sampled from a glioma patient whose treatment included an IDH1 peptide vaccine. The receptors were gathered from a man in his fifties with glioma.

The chain combines TRBV7-2 with TRBJ1-4; tentatively, D is TRBD1 (6 bases). In germline, CDR1 is SGHTA, CDR2 FQGNSA. V lost 4 bases to trimming and J lost 10 bases, with 13 bases between them. This CDR3 is 13 amino acids long. This CDR3 is CASSSGVLGKLFF. CDR3 coding DNA: TGTGCCAGCAGCTCAGGGGTGCTAGGAAAACTGTTTTTT.

The V call is TRBV9, the J call TRBJ2-7; unclear D gene. V lost 2 bases, J lost 6 bases, and 12 bases lay in between. Germline V gives CDR1 SGDLS, CDR2 YYNGEE. The length of the CDR3 is 13 residues. CDR3 DNA: TGTGCCAGCAGCGTTGGGTTGTATGGCGAGCAGTACTTC. It specifies CASSVGLYGEQYF. The entire variable domain, with the rest obtained from reference TRBV9 and TRBJ2-7, is as follows: DSGVTQTPKHLITATGQRVTLRCSPRSGDLSVYWYQQSLDQGLQFLIQYYNGEERAKGNILERFSAQQFPDLHSELNLSSLELGDSALYFCASSVGLYGEQYFGPGTRLTVT.

The chain is built from TRBV19 and TRBJ1-5; possible D gene TRBD1, 6 bases. The V and J ends lost 3 bases and 6 bases respectively, with 12 bases between them. Germline assignment: CDR1 LNHDA and CDR2 SQIVND (reference sequence). This CDR3 comprises 14 residues. The CDR3 sequence is CASSITGNGQPQHF. The DNA for the CDR3 is TGTGCCAGTAGTATTACAGGGAACGGTCAGCCCCAGCATTTT.

The count of this clone is one. The rearrangement links TRBV6-5 to TRBJ1-2; 7 bases agree with TRBD1. CDR1 and CDR2 from the germline V gene are MNHEY and SVGAGI. The CDR3 loop spans 13 amino acids. Germline trimming cut 8 bases from V and 7 bases from J; bases unmatched to any gene: 10. For the CDR3, the DNA is TGTGCCAGCCTAACAAAGGGGGCGGTTGGCTACACCTTC. This codes for CASLTKGAVGYTF.

The chain carries TRBV27 and TRBJ2-2; D is perhaps TRBD2 (6 bases). The germline V and J ends were trimmed by 6 bases and 6 bases, with 14 bases remaining between them. This CDR3 is 14 amino acids long. Germline CDR1 is MNHEY and CDR2 is SMNVEV (reference sequence). The CDR3 sequence is CASRGPGRSGELFF. Written as DNA, the CDR3 is TGTGCCAGCAGAGGACCGGGGAGGTCCGGGGAGCTGTTTTTT.

The rearrangement joins TRBV19 to TRBJ1-4; D is perhaps TRBD1 (6 bases). In germline, CDR1 is LNHDA, CDR2 SQIVND (reference sequence). V lost 5 bases and J lost 1, with 14 bases in between. The CDR3 is 16 residues long. CDR3 amino acids: CASSAGGAQTNEKLFF. The CDR3, as DNA: TGTGCCAGTAGTGCCGGGGGGGCCCAAACTAATGAAAAACTGTTTTTT.

The chain combines TRBV28 with TRBJ2-7; D is possibly TRBD2 (5 bases). The ends were cut back, 3 bases at V and 4 bases at J, with 13 bases in the middle. In germline, CDR1 is MDHEN, CDR2 SYDVKM. The CDR3 has 14 amino acids. The CDR3 nucleotides read TGTGCCAGCAGTTTTTCGGTCGGGGAGTACGAGCAGTACTTC. Translation gives CASSFSVGEYEQYF. Full variable domain (missing parts from reference TRBV28 and TRBJ2-7): DVKVTQSSRYLVKRTGEKVFLECVQDMDHENMFWYRQDPGLGLRLIYFSYDVKMKEKGDIPEGYSVSREKKERFSLILESASTNQTSMYLCASSFSVGEYEQYFGPGTRLTVT.

As concerns this clone: This may stem from a read error, because a much larger clone lies one nucleotide away. This CDR3 is also generated by other DNA sequences in the sample. The CDR3 sequence: CASSLGMNTEAFF. The DNA of the CDR3 is TGTGCCAGCAGCTTAGGTATGAACACTGAAGCTTTCTTT. The chain joins TRBV7-9 to TRBJ1-1; D remains unclear. CDR1 SEHNR and CDR2 FQNEAQ come from the germline V gene (reference sequence). The V end lost 1 base, the J end lost 0 bases, and 3 bases lay between the germline ends. The length of the CDR3 is 13 residues.

This clone has a handful of counts. V is TRBV19 and J is TRBJ1-5; D is ambiguous. This CDR3 spans 14 amino acids. Trimming cost V 3 bases and J 6 bases, with 12 bases left between them. Germline CDR1 and CDR2: LNHDA and SQIVND (reference sequence). CDR3 amino acids: CASSMGSRGQPQHF. The CDR3 DNA reads TGTGCCAGTAGTATGGGCTCAAGAGGTCAGCCCCAGCATTTT. The complete variable domain, with remaining parts taken from reference TRBV19 and TRBJ1-5, reads DGGITQSPKYLFRKEGQNVTLSCEQNLNHDAMYWYRQDPGQGLRLIYYSQIVNDFQKGDIAEGYSVSREKKESFPLTVTSAQKNPTAFYLCASSMGSRGQPQHFGDGTRLSIL.

The gene calls are TRBV30 and TRBJ2-5, with 10 positions matching TRBD2. Germline loops: CDR1 GTSNPN, CDR2 SVGIG (reference sequence). CDR3 size: 16 residues. The J segment lost 5 bases and the V segment lost 1 base, leaving 10 bases of the junction unmatched. As DNA, the CDR3 is TGTGCCTGGAGTGGGGTCGAGCGGGGGGGCCGGGAGACCCAGTACTTC. It is translated as CAWSGVERGGRETQYF.

This clone has only a few counts. The chain couples TRBV30 to TRBJ1-1; D call uncertain. The ends were cut back, 2 bases at V and 4 bases at J, with 5 bases in the middle. This CDR3 comprises 11 residues. The germline V gene encodes CDR1 GTSNPN and CDR2 SVGIG (reference sequence). CDR3: CAWSRGTEAFF. CDR3 nucleotides: TGTGCCTGGAGTAGAGGCACTGAAGCTTTCTTT.

The rearrangement joins TRBV11-2 to TRBJ1-3; possible D gene TRBD1, 5 bases. Germline V lookup: CDR1 SGHAT, CDR2 FQNNGV. The V end was cut by 3 bases, the J end by 1 base, with 22 bases between. CDR3 length: 19 residues. The CDR3 nucleotides read TGTGCCAGCAGCTTGAGAGGATACCAGGGTTTCTATTCTGGAAACACCATATATTTT. Amino acids: CASSLRGYQGFYSGNTIYF.

This chain connects TRBV5-1 to TRBJ1-4; D call uncertain. Germline V gives CDR1 SGHRS, CDR2 YFSETQ. This CDR3 is 14 amino acids long. V was pared by 0 bases and J by 5 bases, with 8 bases between. CDR3 in DNA: TGCGCCAGCAGCTTGGTAGGGCTAAATGAAAAACTGTTTTTT. As protein: CASSLVGLNEKLFF. The whole variable domain, filled in from reference TRBV5-1 and TRBJ1-4, reads KAGVTQTPRYLIKTRGQQVTLSCSPISGHRSVSWYQQTPGQGLQFLFEYFSETQRNKGNFPGRFSGRQFSNSRSEMNVSTLELGDSALYLCASSLVGLNEKLFFGSGTQLSVL.

DNA of the CDR3: TGCGCCAGCAGCCGCACAGGGTTCGAGCAGTACTTC. Protein product: CASSRTGFEQYF. The chain links TRBV4-1 to TRBJ2-7; TRBD1 is a possible D gene (6 bases). From germline, CDR1 is MGHRA and CDR2 YSYEKL. The CDR3 length is 12 residues. Deletions cut 4 bases from V and 6 bases from J, with 10 bases between.